Each of the 28 T cell receptor beta chains below was sequenced from the same sample in a study of T-cell reconstitution after alpha-beta-depleted transplantation in children (dated by TCRdb to the mid-2010s). The sample's treatment or condition, from its label and the paper: allogeneic hematopoietic cell transplantation with graft depleted of TCRalphabeta T cells and CD19 B cells. Library creation used PCR. TCRdb records Illumina HiSeq 2500 as the sequencer. TCR library preparation used molecular barcoding, with unique molecular identifiers applied to normalize quantification of the TCRbeta repertoire. Using fastp trimming at Q25 and MiXCR clonotype assembly, TCRdb reanalyzed the public sequencing data and kept in-frame beta chains. For every CDR3 protein sequence, its rows merge into one entry that carries the most common genes and DNA. Recorded for this sample are hundreds of thousands of distinct CDR3 sequences; roughly 16% of them occurred a single time. The ten top clones hold under 30% of the sample.

The sample was PBMCs, mostly from graft donor cells, taken 360 days after TCRalphabeta/CD19-depleted stem cell transplant. The receptor set was obtained from a boy less than two years old who had a stem cell transplant for Wiskott-Aldrich syndrome, so the T cells may come from the graft donor.

In this sample, this clonotype turned up a few times. This chain connects TRBV11-1 to TRBJ2-1, with 12 bases that match TRBD2. J was trimmed by 4 bases and V by 3 bases; bases with no gene match: 13. CDR3 size: 19 residues. Germline V gives CDR1 SGHAT, CDR2 FQDESV (reference sequence). In nucleotides, the CDR3 is TGTGCCAGCAGCTTTATCAGACTAGCGGGAGAAACCGGGTACAATGAGCAGTTCTTC. This gives the protein CASSFIRLAGETGYNEQFF.

The chain's CDR3 is CATHPGYQETQYF. The CDR3 region has the DNA TGTGCCACTCACCCGGGATACCAAGAGACCCAGTACTTC. The genes are TRBV9 and TRBJ2-5; weak D call: TRBD2 (5 bases). The V gene lost 9 bases and the J gene lost 0 bases, with 12 bases spanning the gap. Per the germline V gene, CDR1 is SGDLS and CDR2 is YYNGEE. This CDR3 is built from 13 residues.

The rearrangement links TRBV11-3 to TRBJ2-1, with TRBD1 as a possible D gene (5 bases). V dropped 5 bases and J dropped 5 bases, with 10 bases sitting between them. CDR3 length: 13 residues. CDR1 and CDR2 (germline): SGHNT, YENEEA. In DNA, the CDR3 is TGTGCCAGCAGCACCCCAGGGAACAATGAGCAGTTCTTC. Translating it yields CASSTPGNNEQFF.

This clonotype has a handful of counts. This chain's CDR3 is CASMGLAGPGELFF. The CDR3 nucleotides are TGTGCCAGTATGGGACTAGCGGGTCCCGGGGAGCTGTTTTTT. The chain is built from TRBV6-1 and TRBJ2-2; the match to TRBD2 covers 12 bases. Germline trimming cut 9 bases from V and 6 bases from J; bases unmatched to any gene: 5. The CDR3 covers 14 residues. Germline assignment: CDR1 MNHNS and CDR2 SASEGT.

The chain has TRBV29-1 and TRBJ2-3; maybe TRBD1 (6 bases). Trimming cost V 6 bases and J 2 bases, with 12 bases left between them. CDR3 length: 13 residues. Germline CDR1 is SQVTM and CDR2 is ANQGSEA. The DNA for the CDR3 is TGCAGCGTAACAGGGCGGCACACAGATACGCAGTATTTT. Translation gives CSVTGRHTDTQYF.

This clonotype has only a few counts. The CDR3 reads CASSHSGRESTYTEAFF. In nucleotides, the CDR3 is TGCGCCAGCAGCCACTCAGGACGGGAGAGTACGTACACTGAAGCTTTCTTT. This chain joins TRBV4-1 and TRBJ1-1; the D is unclear. Germline-derived CDR1 and CDR2 are MGHRA and YSYEKL. This CDR3 has 17 amino acids. V lost 3 bases, J lost 3 bases, and 20 bases lay in between.

The chain uses TRBV7-6 and TRBJ2-1; the D gene is possibly TRBD2 (5 bases). Germline V gene sequence: CDR1 SGHVS, CDR2 FNYEAQ. This CDR3 has 12 residues. Trimming cost V 2 bases and J 7 bases, with 6 bases left between them. DNA of the CDR3: TGTGCCAGCAGCTTAACTAGTAATGAGCAGTTCTTC. This sequence encodes CASSLTSNEQFF. The whole variable domain, filled in from reference TRBV7-6 and TRBJ2-1, reads GAGVSQSPRYKVTKRGQDVALRCDPISGHVSLYWYRQALGQGPEFLTYFNYEAQQDKSGLPNDRFSAERPEGSISTLTIQRTEQRDSAMYRCASSLTSNEQFFGPGTRLTVL.

This clonotype turned up a few times. The chain carries TRBV20-1 and TRBJ2-7; D is unclear. Trimming pared 0 bases from V and 2 bases from J, leaving 11 bases between. This CDR3 is built from 14 residues. The V gene's germline CDR1 is DFQATT and CDR2 SNEGSKA (reference sequence). CDR3 amino acids: CSARDHTVTYEQYF. The CDR3 DNA reads as TGCAGTGCTAGAGATCACACGGTTACCTACGAGCAGTACTTC.

This clonotype was counted only a few times. V gene TRBV7-8 combines with J gene TRBJ2-2; the D call may be TRBD1 or TRBD2 (6 bases each). Trimming left V 5 bases short and J 4 bases short, with 17 bases between. CDR1 and CDR2 from the germline V gene are SGHVS and FQNEAQ. This CDR3 is 16 amino acids long. CDR3 DNA: TGTGCCAGCAGCCCTCTTAGCGGAGGGGGCACCGGGGAGCTGTTTTTT. Translation gives CASSPLSGGGTGELFF.

The sample holds one count of this clonotype. The chain is built from TRBV5-1 and TRBJ2-2; 9 bases map to TRBD2. Germline CDR1 is SGHRS and CDR2 is YFSETQ. Trimming removed 1 base from V and 2 bases from J; junction bases left unmatched: 12. This CDR3 has 19 residues. CDR3 residues: CASSLLASRLAANTGELFF. DNA of the CDR3: TGCGCCAGCAGCTTGTTGGCCTCCCGACTAGCGGCTAACACCGGGGAGCTGTTTTTT.

A note on this clonotype: This sequence may be a read error, since a much larger clone differs from it by one base. J is TRBJ2-3 and V is TRBV29-1; 10 positions agree with TRBD1. The J call is doubtful: the DNA matches TRBJ2-5 better. CDR3 length: 15 amino acids. CDR1 and CDR2 (germline): SQVTM, ANQGSEA. The DNA of the CDR3 is TGCAGCGTCAAGGGACAGGGGATGGGAGGAGAGACCCAGTACTTC. Its protein is CSVKGQGMGGETQYF.

This chain connects TRBV4-3 to TRBJ2-7, with D possibly being TRBD2 (6 bases). CDR3 length equals 14 residues. The V and J ends lost 6 bases and 6 bases respectively, with 18 bases between them. From germline, CDR1 is LGHNA and CDR2 YSLEER. The CDR3 sequence: CASSHRQGGFEQYF. The CDR3 bases are TGCGCCAGCAGTCACCGTCAGGGAGGTTTCGAGCAGTACTTC.

CDR3 sequence: CASSYLGEEFF. CDR3 DNA: TGTGCCAGCAGTTACCTGGGCGAGGAGTTCTTC. The chain has TRBV6-5 and TRBJ2-1, with D unclear. The germline V gene has CDR1 MNHEY and CDR2 SVGAGI. V gave up 2 bases and J gave up 14 bases, with 10 bases separating them. The CDR3 is made up of 11 amino acids.

This clonotype has at least ten counts. The chain has TRBV7-9 and TRBJ2-3, with 7 positions matching TRBD2. The V segment lost 4 bases and the J segment 1 base; nucleotides outside the gene matches: 11. Germline V gene lookup returns CDR1 SEHNR and CDR2 FQNEAQ (reference sequence). The length of the CDR3 is 17 residues. The CDR3 nucleotides read TGTGCCAGCAGCTCCGTCGTGGCTAGCGGACGCACAGATACGCAGTATTTT. As protein: CASSSVVASGRTDTQYF.

CDR3 nucleotides: TGTGCCAGCAGCAAGTTCCAGGGAAGGGAGGCCCAGTACTTC. This translates into CASSKFQGREAQYF. J is TRBJ2-5 and V is TRBV7-2; perhaps TRBD2 as D (6 bases). Trimming removed 5 bases from V and 9 bases from J, with 19 bases in between. In germline, CDR1 is SGHTA, CDR2 FQGNSA. This CDR3 is 14 amino acids long.

The chain employs TRBV7-2 and TRBJ1-1; unclear D gene. Trimming pared 2 bases from V and 3 bases from J, leaving 13 bases between. CDR1 is SGHTA and CDR2 is FQGNSA in the germline V gene. The CDR3 contains 15 residues. The CDR3 loop is CASSLRQPLDTEAFF. The CDR3 bases are TGTGCCAGCAGCTTAAGGCAGCCCCTGGACACTGAAGCTTTCTTT.

This clonotype was seen only a few times. V is TRBV3-1 and J is TRBJ2-7, with unresolved D. The CDR3 length is 13 residues. Trimming cost V 1 base and J 2 bases, with 6 bases left between them. The V gene's germline CDR1 is LGHDT and CDR2 YNNKEL (reference sequence). In DNA form, the CDR3 reads TGTGCCAGCAGCCAAGTTTCAGCCTACGAGCAGTACTTC. Its translation: CASSQVSAYEQYF.

V is TRBV24-1 and J is TRBJ2-1, with a weak D call TRBD1 (5 bases). Trimming cost V 7 bases and J 4 bases, with 10 bases left between them. CDR1 is KGHDR, CDR2 SFDVKD, per germline. The CDR3 runs 13 residues. CDR3 DNA sequence: TGTGCCACCAGCAGGGATTCTTACAATGAGCAGTTCTTC. Translating it yields CATSRDSYNEQFF.

This clonotype occurred a few times. The rearrangement uses TRBV6-2 or TRBV6-3 and TRBJ2-2, with D hard to call. V dropped 6 bases and J dropped 7 bases, with 9 bases sitting between them. Looked up from germline, CDR1 is MNHEY and CDR2 is SVGEGT. This CDR3 has 12 residues. This chain's CDR3 is CASSIHGGELFF. The CDR3, as DNA: TGTGCCAGCAGCATACATGGCGGGGAGCTGTTTTTT.

The chain couples TRBV7-9 to TRBJ2-2, with 7 nucleotides matching TRBD2. The CDR3 runs to 15 residues. The V and J ends lost 1 base and 6 bases, in that order; junction bases with no gene match: 5. Germline V lookup: CDR1 SEHNR, CDR2 FQNEAQ (reference sequence). Here the CDR3 reads CASSLESGVPGELFF. DNA for the CDR3: TGTGCCAGCAGCTTAGAGAGCGGGGTCCCCGGGGAGCTGTTTTTT. The entire variable domain, with the rest obtained from reference TRBV7-9 and TRBJ2-2, is as follows: DTGVSQNPRHKITKRGQNVTFRCDPISEHNRLYWYRQTLGQGPEFLTYFQNEAQLEKSRLLSDRFSAERPKGSFSTLEIQRTEQGDSAMYLCASSLESGVPGELFFGEGSRLTVL.

The V call is TRBV6-6, the J call TRBJ2-3; no definite D call. Germline V gene sequence: CDR1 MNHNY, CDR2 SVGAGI (reference sequence). The CDR3 consists of 12 residues. Trimming pared 2 bases from V and 2 bases from J, leaving 2 bases between. CDR3: CASSYNTDTQYF. The CDR3 DNA sequence: TGTGCCAGCAGTTACAACACAGATACGCAGTATTTT.

The chain carries TRBV5-1 and TRBJ2-2; D is unclear. The CDR3 covers 13 residues. V dropped 1 base and J dropped 7 bases, with 8 bases sitting between them. The germline gives CDR1 SGHRS, CDR2 YFSETQ. CDR3 loop: CASSLTRVGELFF. The CDR3 DNA follows: TGCGCCAGCAGCTTGACTCGGGTCGGGGAGCTGTTTTTT.

The sample holds a few counts of this clonotype. This chain connects TRBV3-1 to TRBJ2-7; no clear D gene. The CDR3 length is 14 residues. Germline CDR1 LGHDT, CDR2 YNNKEL (reference sequence). V lost 0 bases to trimming and J lost 2 bases, with 8 bases between them. The CDR3 DNA follows: TGTGCCAGCAGCCAAGACGCACAGCCCTACGAGCAGTACTTC. Protein: CASSQDAQPYEQYF.

This clonotype was counted only a few times. CDR3 in amino acids: CASRRQGATYEQYF. CDR3 nucleotides: TGCGCCAGCAGGAGACAGGGGGCAACCTACGAGCAGTACTTC. This sequence joins TRBV5-1 and TRBJ2-7, with 10 bases that match TRBD1. The germline V gene encodes CDR1 SGHRS and CDR2 YFSETQ. The J segment lost 2 bases and the V segment lost 5 bases, leaving 4 bases of the junction unmatched. The CDR3 has 14 residues.

V usage is TRBV19 and J usage is TRBJ2-5; possibly TRBD1 or TRBD2 for D (7 bases each). V lost 6 bases to trimming and J lost 3 bases, with 14 bases between them. Per the germline V gene, CDR1 is LNHDA and CDR2 is SQIVND (reference sequence). The CDR3 extends over 14 amino acids. This CDR3 is CASRKRDREETQYF. CDR3 DNA: TGTGCCAGTAGGAAGCGGGACAGAGAAGAGACCCAGTACTTC.

The V gene is TRBV28, the J gene TRBJ2-5; D gene ambiguous. CDR1 and CDR2 from the germline V gene are MDHEN and SYDVKM. This CDR3 contains 12 residues. V gave up 6 bases and J gave up 3 bases, with 8 bases separating them. CDR3 in amino acids: CASRAGEETQYF. The CDR3 region has the DNA TGTGCCAGCAGGGCTGGGGAAGAGACCCAGTACTTC.

This chain joins TRBV20-1 and TRBJ2-4, with D unclear. The germline gives CDR1 DFQATT, CDR2 SNEGSKA (reference sequence). The V end was cut by 5 bases, the J end by 0 bases, with 14 bases between. The CDR3 loop spans 15 amino acids. CDR3 amino acids: CSAAVILLAKNIQYF. CDR3 nucleotide sequence: TGCAGTGCTGCCGTAATACTCCTAGCCAAAAACATTCAGTACTTC.

This sequence joins TRBV5-1 and TRBJ2-1; D not resolved. In germline, CDR1 is SGHRS, CDR2 YFSETQ. The CDR3 totals 14 residues. The ends were cut back, 0 bases at V and 8 bases at J, with 12 bases in the middle. The DNA of the CDR3 is TGCGCCAGCAGCTTGGCGGCTGGGGTACATGAGCAGTTCTTC. Its translation is CASSLAAGVHEQFF.